These 8 T cell receptor beta chains share one sample of origin, sequenced in a study of CD8 T cells in ankylosing spondylitis. Antigens for these TCRs are unknown. The study, taken as a whole, reports: A TCR beta motif of about eight highly homologous variants appeared characteristic of ankylosing spondylitis blood.

TCRdb ran MiXCR on the 5' RACE reads and lists one entry per CDR3 protein. The table lists some 840,000 distinct CDR3 sequences, approximately 12% of them singletons, with just over 0.5% in the top ten. Sequencing was performed on blood, either unsorted or a sorted T cell fraction (not recorded which). The origin of the receptors is a male donor with ankylosing spondylitis.

The gene calls are TRBV7-2 and TRBJ2-5; the D gene is possibly TRBD2 (7 bases). V lost 3 bases and J lost 5, with 13 bases in between. The CDR3 spans 14 residues. Germline CDR1 and CDR2: SGHTA and FQGNSA. As DNA, the CDR3 is TGTGCCAGCAGCTTGAGAGGGGGGGACGAGACCCAGTACTTC. Its translation is CASSLRGGDETQYF.

In nucleotides, the CDR3 is TGCGCCAGCAGAGGGACAGGGTCATACAATGAGCAGTTCTTC. Residues: CASRGTGSYNEQFF. The rearrangement links TRBV5-1 to TRBJ2-1; 9 nucleotides align to TRBD1. The germline CDR1 and CDR2 sequences are SGHRS and YFSETQ. The V and J ends lost 5 bases and 4 bases, in that order; junction bases with no gene match: 4. This CDR3 is 14 amino acids long.

The chain couples TRBV4-3 to TRBJ1-4; possibly TRBD1 for D (6 bases). CDR3 length: 14 amino acids. Germline CDR1 LGHNA, CDR2 YSLEER. Trimming pared 0 bases from V and 8 bases from J, leaving 10 bases between. CDR3 coding DNA: TGCGCCAGCAGCCAAGACCGGACAGAGGAAAAACTGTTTTTT. Translated, it gives CASSQDRTEEKLFF.

This chain connects TRBV20-1 to TRBJ2-2; TRBD2 is a possible D gene (5 bases). Germline V CDR1 and CDR2: DFQATT, SNEGSKA (reference sequence). The CDR3 is made up of 15 amino acids. V was cut by 6 bases and J by 5 bases, with 19 bases left in between. Here the CDR3 reads CSALGGTRRTGELFF. The CDR3 DNA is TGCAGTGCCCTAGGAGGAACAAGGAGGACCGGGGAGCTGTTTTTT.

This rearrangement joins TRBV4-1 to TRBJ2-7; D is perhaps TRBD2 (5 bases). Germline values: CDR1 MGHRA, CDR2 YSYEKL. The CDR3 has 15 amino acids. Trimming left V 1 base short and J 5 bases short, with 15 bases between. CDR3 in amino acids: CASSQVDDYRHEQYF. The CDR3 region has the DNA TGCGCCAGCAGCCAAGTTGACGACTACCGCCACGAGCAGTACTTC.

The J gene is TRBJ2-7, the V gene TRBV20-1; 8 bases fit TRBD1. Trimming cost V 6 bases and J 3 bases; bases outside gene matches: 16. The CDR3 has 16 amino acids. Germline V gene sequence: CDR1 DFQATT, CDR2 SNEGSKA (reference sequence). The CDR3 spells CSAQESGRGRYYEQYF. The DNA for the CDR3 is TGCAGTGCCCAGGAGTCCGGCAGGGGGCGATACTACGAGCAGTACTTC.

The chain is built from TRBV12-3 or TRBV12-4 and TRBJ1-6; D gene ambiguous. The V gene lost 8 bases and the J gene lost 8 bases, with 13 bases spanning the gap. The CDR3 sequence is 13 residues long. CDR3 protein: CASSPGRHSPLHF. CDR3 sequence (DNA): TGTGCCAGCTCCCCGGGCCGTCATTCACCCCTCCACTTT.

The chain is built from TRBV20-1 and TRBJ1-4; D is ambiguous. The CDR3 length is 13 residues. The V end lost 6 bases, the J end lost 8 bases, and 16 bases lay between the germline ends. Germline CDR1 DFQATT, CDR2 SNEGSKA (reference sequence). This CDR3 is CSARSSEAEKLFF. CDR3 DNA: TGCAGTGCCAGATCGTCGGAGGCGGAAAAACTGTTTTTT.